This TCR beta chain is drawn from a study of response to subunit inactivated influenza vaccine. TCRdb analysed the RT-PCR reads with MiXCR anew, one entry per CDR3 protein. Of some 500,000 distinct CDR3 sequences listed, 10% to 15% are singletons. V was trimmed by 0 bases and J by 2 bases, leaving 5 bases between them. CDR3 size: 14 residues. Overall study findings and caveats: A suggestion made by the authors is that each seasonal influenza vaccination recruits few new T cells.

In its sample, this clonotype was seen many times. The antigen remains unidentified. The origin of this receptor is a man aged 45-60 years who received an inactivated influenza vaccine. The V gene is TRBV12-3 or TRBV12-4, the J gene TRBJ2-1, with D possibly TRBD2 on 5 matching bases. The sequencing here drew on PBMCs from blood, taken 40 to 50 days after vaccination. The CDR3 here is CASSLALAYNEQFF. DNA for the CDR3: TGTGCCAGCAGTTTAGCACTAGCCTACAATGAGCAGTTCTTC.